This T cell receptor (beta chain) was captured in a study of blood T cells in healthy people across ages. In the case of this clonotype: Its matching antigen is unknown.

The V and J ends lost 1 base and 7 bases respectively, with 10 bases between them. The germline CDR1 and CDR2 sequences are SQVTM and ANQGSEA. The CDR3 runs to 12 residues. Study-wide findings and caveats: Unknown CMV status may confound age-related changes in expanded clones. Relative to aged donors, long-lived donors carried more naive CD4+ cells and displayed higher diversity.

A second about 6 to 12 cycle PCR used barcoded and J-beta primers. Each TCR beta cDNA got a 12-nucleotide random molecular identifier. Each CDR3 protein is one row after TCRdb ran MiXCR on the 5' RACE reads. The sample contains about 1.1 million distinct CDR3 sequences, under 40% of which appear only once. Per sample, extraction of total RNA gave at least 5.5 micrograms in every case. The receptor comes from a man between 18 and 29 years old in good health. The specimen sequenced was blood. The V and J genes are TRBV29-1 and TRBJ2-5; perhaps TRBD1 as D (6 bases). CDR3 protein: CSVEGQVWTQYF. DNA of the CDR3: TGCAGCGTTGAAGGACAGGTTTGGACCCAGTACTTC.